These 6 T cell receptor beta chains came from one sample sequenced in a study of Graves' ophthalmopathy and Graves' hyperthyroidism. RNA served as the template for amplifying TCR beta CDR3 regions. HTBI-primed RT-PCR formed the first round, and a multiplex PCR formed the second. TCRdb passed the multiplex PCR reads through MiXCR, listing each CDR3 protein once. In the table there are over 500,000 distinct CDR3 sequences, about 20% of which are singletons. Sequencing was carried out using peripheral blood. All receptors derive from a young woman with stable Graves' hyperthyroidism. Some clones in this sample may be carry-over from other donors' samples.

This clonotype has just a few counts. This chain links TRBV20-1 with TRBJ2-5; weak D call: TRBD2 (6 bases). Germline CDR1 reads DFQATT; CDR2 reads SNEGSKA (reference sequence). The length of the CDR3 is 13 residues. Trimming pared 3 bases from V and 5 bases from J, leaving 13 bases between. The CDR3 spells CSASPGSGETQYF. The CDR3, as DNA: TGCAGTGCTAGCCCCGGGAGCGGGGAGACCCAGTACTTC.

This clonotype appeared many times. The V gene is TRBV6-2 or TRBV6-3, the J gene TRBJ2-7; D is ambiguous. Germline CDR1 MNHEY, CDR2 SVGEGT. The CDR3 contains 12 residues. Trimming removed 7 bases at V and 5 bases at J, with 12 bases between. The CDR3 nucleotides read TGTGCCAGCAATCATCGGGTCCACGAGCAGTACTTC. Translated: CASNHRVHEQYF.

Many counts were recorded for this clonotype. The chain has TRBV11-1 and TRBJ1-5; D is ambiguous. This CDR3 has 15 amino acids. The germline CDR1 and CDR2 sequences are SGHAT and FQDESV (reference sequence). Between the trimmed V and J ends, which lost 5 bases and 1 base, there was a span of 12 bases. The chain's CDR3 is CASSNRDRSNQPQHF. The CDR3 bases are TGTGCCAGCAGCAACAGAGATCGGAGCAATCAGCCCCAGCATTTT.

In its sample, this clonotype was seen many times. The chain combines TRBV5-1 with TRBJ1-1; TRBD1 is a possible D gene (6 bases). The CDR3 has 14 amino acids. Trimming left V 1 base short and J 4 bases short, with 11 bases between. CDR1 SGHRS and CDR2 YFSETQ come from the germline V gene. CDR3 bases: TGCGCCAGCAGCTTGATGGGGGGCAGCACTGAAGCTTTCTTT. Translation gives CASSLMGGSTEAFF.

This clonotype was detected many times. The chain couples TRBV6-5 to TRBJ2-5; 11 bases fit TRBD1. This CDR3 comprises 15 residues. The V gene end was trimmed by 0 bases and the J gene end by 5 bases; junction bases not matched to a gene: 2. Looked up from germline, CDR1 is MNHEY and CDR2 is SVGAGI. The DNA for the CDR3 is TGTGCCAGCAGTTACTCGGACAGGGGGCTGGAGACCCAGTACTTC. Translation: CASSYSDRGLETQYF.

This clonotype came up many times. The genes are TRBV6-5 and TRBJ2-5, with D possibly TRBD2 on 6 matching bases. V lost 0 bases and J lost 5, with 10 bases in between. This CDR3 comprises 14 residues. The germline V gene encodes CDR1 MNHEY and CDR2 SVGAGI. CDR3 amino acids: CASSYSEGLETQYF. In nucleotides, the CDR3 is TGTGCCAGCAGTTACTCGGAGGGGTTGGAGACCCAGTACTTC.